This paragraph reports one TCR beta chain. The target antigen is unknown. TCRdb independently ran MiXCR on the RT-PCR reads; one entry per CDR3 protein. The table has about 700,000 distinct CDR3 sequences, around 13% seen once. These data belong to a study of response to subunit inactivated influenza vaccine. General study points: Only a handful of new T cells, the authors suggested, are recruited with each seasonal influenza vaccination.

With V trimmed by 4 bases and J by 7 bases, 16 bases remained unmatched. This CDR3 has 17 amino acids. Germline CDR1 and CDR2: MNHEY and SMNVEV (reference sequence). The material sequenced was PBMCs from blood, taken less than 15 days before vaccination. This rearrangement joins TRBV27 to TRBJ2-1; 7 bases line up with TRBD2. The source is a man aged 45-60 years who received an inactivated influenza vaccine. Written as DNA, the CDR3 is TGTGCCAGCAGTTCCTCCGGGACTAAGCCAGGGCGGAATGAGCAGTTCTTC. It translates to CASSSSGTKPGRNEQFF.